The 18 T cell receptor beta chains presented below share a single source sample, sequenced in a study of blood T cell repertoires in COVID-19. Data came from immunoSEQ multiplex PCR; TCRdb stores just in-frame clones and leaves some out. The table lists under 100,000 clones, around 86% of them singletons, with about 3.2% in the top ten. Input material: peripheral blood. These receptors all stem from a woman aged 70-85 years with acute or convalescent COVID-19.

The chain is built from TRBV10-2 and TRBJ2-5, with 13 bases lining up with TRBD2. V shed 4 bases and J 2 bases; nucleotides not matched to a gene: 7. Germline CDR1 and CDR2: WSHSY and SAAADI. The CDR3 covers 17 residues. CDR3 DNA: TGCGCCAGCAGTGTGGGGACTAGCGGGGTCCGGCAAGAGACCCAGTACTTC. Translated: CASSVGTSGVRQETQYF.

This clone was counted a single time. This rearrangement joins TRBV28 to TRBJ1-4; the D gene is possibly TRBD1 (5 bases). V was clipped by 3 bases and J by 4 bases, with 15 bases between them. Germline V lookup: CDR1 MDHEN, CDR2 SYDVKM. This CDR3 contains 16 residues. Here the CDR3 DNA reads TGTGCCAGCAGTTTGGTTGGGCAGGGTAGTAATGAAAAACTGTTTTTT. Encoded protein: CASSLVGQGSNEKLFF.

J is TRBJ1-1 and V is TRBV19; D remains ambiguous. Germline CDR1 is LNHDA and CDR2 is SQIVND (reference sequence). V gave up 10 bases and J gave up 0 bases, with 15 bases separating them. This CDR3 region has 14 residues. The CDR3 DNA is TGTGCCACCTCCGTGACAAGAGTGAACACTGAAGCTTTCTTT. Protein sequence: CATSVTRVNTEAFF. The variable domain in full, with the rest retrieved from reference TRBV19 and TRBJ1-1, is DGGITQSPKYLFRKEGQNVTLSCEQNLNHDAMYWYRQDPGQGLRLIYYSQIVNDFQKGDIAEGYSVSREKKESFPLTVTSAQKNPTAFYLCATSVTRVNTEAFFGQGTRLTVV.

The rearrangement joins TRBV4-1 to TRBJ2-5; TRBD2 matches at 8 bases. There are 17 residues in the CDR3. Germline lookup yields CDR1 MGHRA and CDR2 YSYEKL. V was clipped by 0 bases and J by 3 bases; unmatched bases: 9. Here the CDR3 DNA reads TGCGCCAGCAGCCAAGACGGGAGGGTCGGGCCAGAAGAGACCCAGTACTTC. Amino acid sequence: CASSQDGRVGPEETQYF.

The chain couples TRBV5-1 to TRBJ1-5, with TRBD1 matching 8 bases. The CDR3 contains 15 residues. The V gene's germline CDR1 is SGHRS and CDR2 YFSETQ. V dropped 4 bases and J dropped 4; count of bases not matched to a gene: 7. The CDR3 is CASSLTGDGNQPQHF. The DNA of the CDR3 is TGCGCCAGCAGCCTGACAGGGGATGGAAATCAGCCCCAGCATTTT. Together with reference TRBV5-1 and TRBJ1-5, the CDR3 gives the full variable domain: KAGVTQTPRYLIKTRGQQVTLSCSPISGHRSVSWYQQTPGQGLQFLFEYFSETQRNKGNFPGRFSGRQFSNSRSEMNVSTLELGDSALYLCASSLTGDGNQPQHFGDGTRLSIL.

The gene calls are TRBV10-2 and TRBJ2-1, with TRBD2 matching 7 bases. CDR1 is WSHSY and CDR2 is SAAADI in the germline V gene. Unmatched junction bases numbered 3, after V lost 6 bases and J lost 1 base. The CDR3 extends over 14 amino acids. The CDR3 nucleotides read TGCGCCAGCAGGGCGGGAGTATCCTACAATGAGCAGTTCTTC. Its translation: CASRAGVSYNEQFF.

The gene calls are TRBV18 and TRBJ1-6, with 7 nucleotides matching TRBD1. The CDR3 is 15 amino acids. CDR1 and CDR2 from the germline V gene are KGHSH and LQKENI. The V and J ends lost 3 bases and 6 bases, in that order; junction bases with no gene match: 5. CDR3 DNA: TGTGCCAGCTCACCGACGGGACAGCCTAATTCACCCCTCCACTTT. Translating gives CASSPTGQPNSPLHF.

The V gene is TRBV29-1, the J gene TRBJ2-6, with TRBD1 identical over 7 bases. The germline gives CDR1 SQVTM, CDR2 ANQGSEA. The CDR3 has 14 amino acids. V gave up 6 bases and J gave up 4 bases; unmatched junction bases: 6. The CDR3 sequence is CSVKDRSGANVLTF. The CDR3 DNA reads as TGCAGCGTGAAGGACAGGTCCGGGGCCAACGTCCTGACTTTC. The variable domain in full, with the rest retrieved from reference TRBV29-1 and TRBJ2-6, is SAVISQKPSRDICQRGTSLTIQCQVDSQVTMMFWYRQQPGQSLTLIATANQGSEATYESGFVIDKFPISRPNLTFSTLTVSNMSPEDSSIYLCSVKDRSGANVLTFGAGSRLTVL.

This chain joins TRBV27 and TRBJ2-4, with 8 bases identical to TRBD1. V lost 6 bases and J lost 4; bases outside the gene matches: 2. Germline values: CDR1 MNHEY, CDR2 SMNVEV (reference sequence). CDR3 size: 13 residues. The DNA of the CDR3 is TGTGCCAGCAGGGACAGGGCAAAAAACATTCAGTACTTC. It yields the protein CASRDRAKNIQYF.

The chain couples TRBV4-1 to TRBJ2-5, with 7 bases fitting TRBD2. J was trimmed by 9 bases and V by 1 base; bases with no gene match: 8. There are 14 residues in the CDR3. CDR1 and CDR2 from the germline V gene are MGHRA and YSYEKL. The CDR3 DNA is TGCGCCAGCAGCCAAGTCCCTGAGGGAGGGGCCCAGTACTTC. Translated: CASSQVPEGGAQYF.

This chain connects TRBV2 to TRBJ1-3, with D uncertain. Deletions cut 7 bases from V and 2 bases from J, with 9 bases between. In germline, CDR1 is SNHLY, CDR2 FYNNEI. The CDR3 contains 13 residues. This chain's CDR3 is CASTLFAGNTIYF. CDR3 in DNA: TGTGCCAGCACTCTGTTTGCTGGAAACACCATATATTTT.

The V gene is TRBV19, the J gene TRBJ2-1; 7 positions agree with TRBD2. CDR3 length: 15 residues. The trim removed 3 bases at V and 4 bases at J, leaving 6 bases unmatched. Germline values: CDR1 LNHDA, CDR2 SQIVND (reference sequence). The CDR3 coding sequence is TGTGCCAGTAGTATTCTAGCGGCACCTTACAATGAGCAGTTCTTC. Residues: CASSILAAPYNEQFF.

Written as DNA, the CDR3 is TGTGCCAGTAGTATTGGCGGGGGGGGGCATCAGCCCCAGCATTTT. Protein: CASSIGGGGHQPQHF. The J gene is TRBJ1-5, the V gene TRBV19, with a possible D match to TRBD1 (6 bases). V lost 3 bases, J lost 5 bases, and 14 bases lay in between. Germline V CDR1 and CDR2: LNHDA, SQIVND (reference sequence). This CDR3 has 15 amino acids.

The genes are TRBV28 and TRBJ1-2, with no clear D. V shed 3 bases and J shed 1 base, with 3 bases lying between them. The CDR3 spans 12 residues. CDR1 and CDR2 from the germline V gene are MDHEN and SYDVKM. The CDR3 here is CASSFNNYGYTF. The CDR3 DNA reads as TGTGCCAGCAGTTTTAATAACTATGGCTACACCTTC.

This chain connects TRBV6-5 to TRBJ2-2; TRBD2 matches 12 bases. CDR3 length: 15 amino acids. J gave up 7 bases and V 7 bases, and 7 bases lay outside the gene matches. Looked up from germline, CDR1 is MNHEY and CDR2 is SVGAGI. The CDR3 sequence: CASTPSGGAFGELFF. The CDR3 DNA reads TGTGCCAGCACCCCTAGCGGGGGGGCCTTCGGGGAGCTGTTTTTT.

This sequence joins TRBV7-7 and TRBJ2-2, with 7 nucleotides matching TRBD1. V lost 2 bases, J lost 4 bases, and 4 bases stayed unmatched. The CDR3 totals 15 residues. Looked up from germline, CDR1 is SSHAT and CDR2 is FNYEAQ (reference sequence). The chain's CDR3 is CASSLRQGTTGELFF. DNA of the CDR3: TGTGCCAGCAGCTTACGACAGGGAACCACCGGGGAGCTGTTTTTT. The full variable domain, its missing parts supplied by reference TRBV7-7 and TRBJ2-2, is GAGVSQSPRYKVTKRGQDVTLRCDPISSHATLYWYQQALGQGPEFLTYFNYEAQPDKSGLPSDRFSAERPEGSISTLTIQRTEQRDSAMYRCASSLRQGTTGELFFGEGSRLTVL.

The genes are TRBV9 and TRBJ2-3, with D perhaps TRBD1 (6 bases). The CDR3 has 18 amino acids. Trimming took 0 bases from V and 2 from J, leaving 19 bases between them. Germline assignment: CDR1 SGDLS and CDR2 YYNGEE. CDR3 sequence reads: CASSVAGGQSKYTDTQYF. The CDR3 DNA reads as TGTGCCAGCAGCGTAGCAGGAGGACAGAGCAAATACACAGATACGCAGTATTTT.

This chain joins TRBV7-2 and TRBJ2-2, with D maybe TRBD2 (6 bases). The length of the CDR3 is 13 residues. Germline loops: CDR1 SGHTA, CDR2 FQGNSA. V was cut by 4 bases and J by 6 bases, with 9 bases left in between. The CDR3 region has the DNA TGTGCCAGCAGCTACGTAGCGGCCGGGGAGCTGTTTTTT. It translates to CASSYVAAGELFF.